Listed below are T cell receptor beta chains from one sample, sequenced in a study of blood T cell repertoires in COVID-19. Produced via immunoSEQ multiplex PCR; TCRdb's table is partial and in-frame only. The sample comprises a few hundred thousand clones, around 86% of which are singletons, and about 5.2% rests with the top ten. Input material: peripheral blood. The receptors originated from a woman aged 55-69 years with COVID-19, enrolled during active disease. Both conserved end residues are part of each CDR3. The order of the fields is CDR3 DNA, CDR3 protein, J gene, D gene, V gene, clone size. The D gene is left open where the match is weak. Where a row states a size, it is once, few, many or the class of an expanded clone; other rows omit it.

TGTGCCAGCAGCTTAGATCTGACGGGTCAAGCGAACACCGGGGAGCTGTTTTTT | CASSLDLTGQANTGELFF | TRBJ2-2 | - | TRBV11-2 | -
TGTGCCACCAGTGATCCCGGGACTAGCGGGAGGGGTACAGATACGCAGTATTTT | CATSDPGTSGRGTDTQYF | TRBJ2-3 | TRBD2 | TRBV24-1 | -
TGTGCCAGCAGCCAGATAGCGGGAGGGCGCGAGCAGTACTTC | CASSQIAGGREQYF | TRBJ2-7 | TRBD2 | TRBV28 | -
TGTGCCAGCAGACGAAGCGGGGGGGACAACACCGGGGAGCTGTTTTTT | CASRRSGGDNTGELFF | TRBJ2-2 | TRBD2 | TRBV27 | few
TGCGCCAGCAGCTTGGACCGGGGGGCAGATACGCAGTATTTT | CASSLDRGADTQYF | TRBJ2-3 | TRBD2 | TRBV5-1 | -
TGCGCCAGCAGCCAGCGCCGCCCTAGCGCCTTCCACAATGAGCAGTTCTTC | CASSQRRPSAFHNEQFF | TRBJ2-1 | - | TRBV4-3 | -
TGTGCCAGCAGCTTACGCCCGACTAGCGGCTACAATGAGCAGTTCTTC | CASSLRPTSGYNEQFF | TRBJ2-1 | TRBD2 | TRBV11-2 | -
TGTGCCAGCACCTTGGGAGGTGCAGGGGGCACCGGGGAGCTGTTTTTT | CASTLGGAGGTGELFF | TRBJ2-2 | - | TRBV7-6 | once
TGTGCCAGCAGCCAAACACTCCTGACAGGGTCTGTGGGCTACACCTTC | CASSQTLLTGSVGYTF | TRBJ1-2 | TRBD1 | TRBV4-2 | -
TGTGCCAGCAGCCAAGGCTTGGTGGCGGCCAATCAGCCCCAGCATTTT | CASSQGLVAANQPQHF | TRBJ1-5 | - | TRBV3-1/TRBV3-2 | -
TGTGCCAGCAGTCCTACAGTGAGTGAGCAGTTCTTC | CASSPTVSEQFF | TRBJ2-1 | - | TRBV12-3/TRBV12-4 | -
TGTGCCACCAGCCCCCTTTTGAGCGCCGAGGCTTTCTTT | CATSPLLSAEAFF | TRBJ1-1 | - | TRBV24-1 | once
TGCGCCAGCAGCCAAGCAGGGGACACTGAAGCTTTCTTT | CASSQAGDTEAFF | TRBJ1-1 | - | TRBV4-3 | -
TGCAGCGGGGGGAGACAGCAAGAGACCCAGTACTTC | CSGGRQQETQYF | TRBJ2-5 | - | TRBV29-1 | -
TGTGCCACCAGTGATCCCCGCCAGGCCCGGGGGGTTGGCTACACCTTC | CATSDPRQARGVGYTF | TRBJ1-2 | - | TRBV24-1 | -
TGTGCCAGCAGCCATGGACAGGGGTGGTACACTGAAGCTTTCTTT | CASSHGQGWYTEAFF | TRBJ1-1 | TRBD1 | TRBV3-1/TRBV3-2 | -
TGTGCCACCAGCACCGGGACAGTAAACAATGAGCAGTTCTTC | CATSTGTVNNEQFF | TRBJ2-1 | TRBD1 | TRBV15 | -
TGTGCCAGCAGCGTGAGCTGGGCCGCTAATGAAAAACTGTTTTTT | CASSVSWAANEKLFF | TRBJ1-4 | - | TRBV6-5 | -
TGTGCCTGGAGTCGGAACAGGGGTGGTGAAAAACTGTTTTTT | CAWSRNRGGEKLFF | TRBJ1-4 | TRBD1 | TRBV30 | -
TGTGCCAGCAGCGTAGGGGCAGGGGCCTTAAGGGAGACCCAGTACTTC | CASSVGAGALRETQYF | TRBJ2-5 | - | TRBV9 | -
TGCGCCAGCAGTGGTACAGGGGTCACAGATACGCAGTATTTT | CASSGTGVTDTQYF | TRBJ2-3 | TRBD1 | TRBV5-1 | -
TGCAGCGGCACGACAGGGTTGGGAAACACCATATATTTT | CSGTTGLGNTIYF | TRBJ1-3 | TRBD1 | TRBV29-1 | once
TGTGCCAGCAGCCAAGATTGGGGTAGCGGGACGAAACTTTCCTACGAGCAGTACTTC | CASSQDWGSGTKLSYEQYF | TRBJ2-7 | TRBD2 | TRBV4-2 | -
TGTGCCAGCAGCGTTGGCGGAATTAATTCACCCCTCCACTTT | CASSVGGINSPLHF | TRBJ1-6 | - | TRBV9 | -
TGTGCCTGGAGTATCCGGACTAGCTGGAACAATGAGCAGTTCTTC | CAWSIRTSWNNEQFF | TRBJ2-1 | TRBD2 | TRBV30 | -
TGTGCCAGCAGCCCGGGACAGGGCTCCTACAATGAGCAGTTCTTC | CASSPGQGSYNEQFF | TRBJ2-1 | TRBD1 | TRBV6-4 | -
TGCGCCAGCAGCCAAGCCCCCTCCCGGGACATTCAGTACTTC | CASSQAPSRDIQYF | TRBJ2-4 | - | TRBV4-1 | -
TGTGCCAGCAGCGACAACCGGGACAGTAGAGGCTACACCTTC | CASSDNRDSRGYTF | TRBJ1-2 | TRBD1 | TRBV6-5 | -
TGTGCCAGTAGTCCGGACAGGGGGCAGGCTAGTCAGCCCCAGCATTTT | CASSPDRGQASQPQHF | TRBJ1-5 | TRBD1 | TRBV19 | -
TGTGCCAGCAGTGGGGGCCACAGCGGGAGGATGGGAGAGCAGTTCTTC | CASSGGHSGRMGEQFF | TRBJ2-1 | TRBD2 | TRBV27 | -
TGTGCCAGCTCACCACAGGGCAGGGGGTACGAGCAGTACTTC | CASSPQGRGYEQYF | TRBJ2-7 | TRBD1 | TRBV18 | -
TGTGCCAGCAGGCTACAGGGACAGACTGAAGCTTTCTTT | CASRLQGQTEAFF | TRBJ1-1 | TRBD1 | TRBV5-4 | -
TGTGCCAGCAGGGAAGAGGGGGCGGCGGGGACTTACGGCTACACCTTC | CASREEGAAGTYGYTF | TRBJ1-2 | TRBD1 | TRBV28 | -
TGCGCCAGCAGTGATAACAGCGGGGACTTACACTACAATGAGCAGTTCTTC | CASSDNSGDLHYNEQFF | TRBJ2-1 | TRBD2 | TRBV10-2 | -
TGTGCCAGCAGCGTAGCGCGCGGGGGTTCTGAAGCTTTCTTT | CASSVARGGSEAFF | TRBJ1-1 | - | TRBV9 | once
TGTGCCAGCAGCCGCGAGGGGACTAGCGGGGCTCGGGCCCAGTACTTC | CASSREGTSGARAQYF | TRBJ2-5 | TRBD2 | TRBV9 | -
TGTGCCAGTAGTGCGGTAACAGGGGTATCAGCTAACTATGGCTACACCTTC | CASSAVTGVSANYGYTF | TRBJ1-2 | TRBD1 | TRBV19 | -
TGTGCCAGCAGTCCGATTGGGCAGCCCATCTTCACAGATACGCAGTATTTT | CASSPIGQPIFTDTQYF | TRBJ2-3 | - | TRBV6-2/TRBV6-3 | -
TGTGCCAGCAGTCACCTGACAGGGTTGGCCGGGGAGCTGTTTTTT | CASSHLTGLAGELFF | TRBJ2-2 | TRBD1 | TRBV6-5 | -
TGCGCCAGCAGCTGGGGGGACTACGTGGACACCATATATTTT | CASSWGDYVDTIYF | TRBJ1-3 | - | TRBV5-1 | -
TGTGCCAGCACCGACAATACTGGATACTCTGGAAACACCATATATTTT | CASTDNTGYSGNTIYF | TRBJ1-3 | - | TRBV7-9 | -
TGTGCCAGCAGTGACCGGACTAGCGGGAGGGCTGAGCAGTTCTTC | CASSDRTSGRAEQFF | TRBJ2-1 | TRBD2 | TRBV2 | -
TGTGCCAGCAGCCAAGAAGACGCGGCAAAGCCCACAGATACGCAGTATTTT | CASSQEDAAKPTDTQYF | TRBJ2-3 | - | TRBV4-2 | -
TGTGCCAGCAGCTTAGCGTGGACAGGGGGATTTGGGAACACTGAAGCTTTCTTT | CASSLAWTGGFGNTEAFF | TRBJ1-1 | TRBD1 | TRBV7-2 | once
TGTGCCAGCACCCTCCGGGACAGTCCTAATGAAAAACTGTTTTTT | CASTLRDSPNEKLFF | TRBJ1-4 | TRBD1 | TRBV7-9 | -
TGTGCCAGCATACAGGGGGCTGGGTCACCCCTCCACTTT | CASIQGAGSPLHF | TRBJ1-6 | TRBD1 | TRBV2 | -